The source of this TCR beta chain is a study of shared clonotypes between healthy human individuals. Study findings and constraints: Sharing across four donors was highest in naive CD4 (roughly 5%) and lowest in memory CD8 (around 0.4%). An effect of sequencing depth on clonotype sharing among donors was expected.

From CD4+ cells came CD45RA+ naive and CD45RA-negative memory subsets. Details on this clone: Its antigen is as yet unknown.

Clones were sequenced by immunoSEQ multiplex PCR, and TCRdb holds only the in-frame ones, with some missing. This sample carries roughly 1,600,000 clones, approximately 98.5% of them seen once, and the ten largest clones take approximately 0.4%. The clonotype was recovered from a man aged 25-40 years in good health. Material: naive CD4+ T cells sorted from blood. The subset is: CD45RA+ positively selected.

CDR3 loop: CASRTTSTGFGQPQHF. In DNA, the CDR3 is TGTGCCAGCAGAACCACCTCGACAGGCTTTGGTCAGCCCCAGCATTTT. The chain employs TRBV27 and TRBJ1-5; D might be TRBD1 (6 bases). This CDR3 has 16 amino acids. Deletions cut 6 bases from V and 6 bases from J, with 21 bases between. Germline V gene data show CDR1 as MNHEY and CDR2 as SMNVEV (reference sequence).